Listed here are 16 T cell receptor beta chains from one sample, sequenced in a study of T cell changes during pregnancy in multiple sclerosis. Produced via immunoSEQ multiplex PCR; TCRdb's table is partial and in-frame only. This table has about 59,000 clones, roughly 95% appearing once. The specimen comprised CD4+ T cells from peripheral blood mononuclear cells, sampled before pregnancy. Every receptor here comes from a female donor with multiple sclerosis, enrolled in a pregnancy study.

The J gene is TRBJ2-7, the V gene TRBV6-5, with D perhaps matching TRBD2 (6 bases). V lost 0 bases and J lost 7, with 13 bases in between. CDR3 length equals 14 residues. Germline assignment: CDR1 MNHEY and CDR2 SVGAGI. CDR3 residues: CASSYSGLQLEQYF. The CDR3 DNA reads as TGTGCCAGCAGTTACTCGGGACTGCAGCTAGAGCAGTACTTC.

The chain combines TRBV27 with TRBJ1-3; D might be TRBD1 (5 bases). The CDR3 runs to 15 residues. The V end was cut by 3 bases, the J end by 4 bases, with 13 bases between. Germline CDR1 reads MNHEY; CDR2 reads SMNVEV (reference sequence). The CDR3 region has the DNA TGTGCCAGCAGTTTGGCAGGGTCTTTCGGAAACACCATATATTTT. Its protein is CASSLAGSFGNTIYF.

CDR3 coding DNA: TGTGCACCGATACTAGTTGCCAAAGAGACCCAGTACTTC. This codes for CAPILVAKETQYF. The chain links TRBV30 to TRBJ2-5; the D gene is possibly TRBD2 (5 bases). The germline V gene has CDR1 GTSNPN and CDR2 SVGIG (reference sequence). The CDR3 sequence is 13 residues long.

In this sample, this clone turned up once. This chain links TRBV23-1 with TRBJ1-1, with a possible D match to TRBD1 (6 bases). TRBV23-1 belongs to the ORF category, with a function that is uncertain. V was pared by 0 bases and J by 0 bases, with 8 bases between. This CDR3 contains 15 residues. As DNA, the CDR3 is TGCGCCAGCAGTCAATCTCAGGGGCTGAACACTGAAGCTTTCTTT. It codes for CASSQSQGLNTEAFF.

The J gene is TRBJ2-2, the V gene TRBV5-1, with 9 positions matching TRBD2. CDR3 size: 21 residues. V shed 1 base, J shed 5 bases, and the junction held 21 bases outside the gene matches. Germline CDR1 is SGHRS and CDR2 is YFSETQ. The CDR3 here is CASSLRDSRIWLAGDTGELFF. DNA of the CDR3: TGCGCCAGCAGCTTGAGGGACAGTCGGATATGGTTAGCGGGAGATACCGGGGAGCTGTTTTTT.

This chain connects TRBV29-1 to TRBJ2-5; D is possibly TRBD2 (5 bases). CDR1 and CDR2 (germline): SQVTM, ANQGSEA. V was clipped by 4 bases and J by 0 bases, with 6 bases between them. The CDR3 consists of 12 residues. The CDR3 DNA is TGCAGCGTTGCGGGATACCAAGAGACCCAGTACTTC. Amino acids: CSVAGYQETQYF.

V usage is TRBV11-2 and J usage is TRBJ2-5; TRBD2 is a possible D gene (6 bases). CDR1 is SGHAT and CDR2 is FQNNGV in the germline V gene. This CDR3 is built from 14 residues. The ends were cut back, 6 bases at V and 5 bases at J, with 16 bases in the middle. The CDR3 protein is CASSPTRGRETQYF. The DNA for the CDR3 is TGTGCCAGCAGTCCGACAAGAGGGAGGGAGACCCAGTACTTC.

This clone was seen once. CDR3 region: CASSADRGRRTEAFF. The CDR3 DNA sequence: TGTGCCAGCAGTGCGGACAGGGGGCGCAGAACTGAAGCTTTCTTT. The chain recombines TRBV6-5 with TRBJ1-1; 11 bases align to TRBD1. CDR3 size: 15 residues. The trim removed 5 bases at V and 5 bases at J, leaving 7 bases unmatched. CDR1 and CDR2 (germline): MNHEY, SVGAGI.

This clone is a singleton in its sample. The V and J genes are TRBV11-1 and TRBJ2-7, with 7 bases matching TRBD1. Germline V gene lookup returns CDR1 SGHAT and CDR2 FQDESV (reference sequence). V shed 2 bases and J 2 bases; nucleotides not matched to a gene: 6. The CDR3 length is 15 residues. Written as DNA, the CDR3 is TGTGCCAGCAGCTTATCACAGGGGTCCCCCTACGAGCAGTACTTC. This encodes CASSLSQGSPYEQYF. The full variable domain, its missing parts supplied by reference TRBV11-1 and TRBJ2-7, is EAEVAQSPRYKITEKSQAVAFWCDPISGHATLYWYRQILGQGPELLVQFQDESVVDDSQLPKDRFSAERLKGVDSTLKIQPAELGDSAMYLCASSLSQGSPYEQYFGPGTRLTVT.

The chain employs TRBV28 and TRBJ1-6; no clear D gene. The length of the CDR3 is 12 residues. V dropped 1 base and J dropped 11 bases, with 6 bases sitting between them. Germline V gene sequence: CDR1 MDHEN, CDR2 SYDVKM. Here the CDR3 reads CASSLSVPPLHF. In nucleotides, the CDR3 is TGTGCCAGCAGTTTATCCGTTCCACCCCTCCACTTT. The full variable domain, in which reference TRBV28 and TRBJ1-6 provide the parts outside the CDR3, is DVKVTQSSRYLVKRTGEKVFLECVQDMDHENMFWYRQDPGLGLRLIYFSYDVKMKEKGDIPEGYSVSREKKERFSLILESASTNQTSMYLCASSLSVPPLHFGNGTRLTVT.

V usage is TRBV2 and J usage is TRBJ2-3, with a weak D call TRBD1 (6 bases). The CDR3 is 15 amino acids. V was trimmed by 5 bases and J by 0 bases, leaving 12 bases between them. Germline CDR1 is SNHLY and CDR2 is FYNNEI. The CDR3 loop reads CASSRGQQSTDTQYF. In DNA form, the CDR3 reads TGTGCCAGCAGTAGAGGACAGCAAAGCACAGATACGCAGTATTTT.

The V gene is TRBV19, the J gene TRBJ2-1, with TRBD2 matching 8 bases. V trimming: 2 bases; J trimming: 0 bases; junction bases outside the gene matches: 3. This CDR3 spans 16 amino acids. CDR1 is LNHDA and CDR2 is SQIVND in the germline V gene (reference sequence). This chain's CDR3 is CASSIKRGHSYNEQFF. CDR3 coding DNA: TGTGCCAGTAGTATAAAGCGGGGGCACTCCTACAATGAGCAGTTCTTC.

The V gene is TRBV2, the J gene TRBJ2-7, with 8 bases that match TRBD1. The germline V gene encodes CDR1 SNHLY and CDR2 FYNNEI. Trimming cost V 7 bases and J 3 bases; bases outside gene matches: 5. The CDR3 has 13 residues. The CDR3 sequence is CASTGQGFYEQYF. The CDR3 DNA follows: TGTGCCAGCACCGGACAGGGCTTCTACGAGCAGTACTTC.

This clone was recorded only once. The rearrangement joins TRBV7-8 to TRBJ1-2, with 9 bases fitting TRBD1. The trim removed 5 bases at V and 0 bases at J, leaving 4 bases unmatched. CDR3 length equals 15 residues. CDR1 and CDR2 from the germline V gene are SGHVS and FQNEAQ. In DNA, the CDR3 is TGTGCCAGCAGCGGGGGGACAGGGCCTAACTATGGCTACACCTTC. Residues: CASSGGTGPNYGYTF.

The chain uses TRBV28 and TRBJ2-1, with 9 bases matching TRBD1. Unmatched junction bases numbered 8, after V lost 6 bases and J lost 5 bases. CDR3 length: 15 amino acids. CDR1 is MDHEN, CDR2 SYDVKM, per germline. The CDR3 nucleotides read TGTGCCAGCAGCGTTCCGGGACAGGGTCACAATGAGCAGTTCTTC. Amino acid sequence: CASSVPGQGHNEQFF. The variable domain in full, with the rest retrieved from reference TRBV28 and TRBJ2-1, is DVKVTQSSRYLVKRTGEKVFLECVQDMDHENMFWYRQDPGLGLRLIYFSYDVKMKEKGDIPEGYSVSREKKERFSLILESASTNQTSMYLCASSVPGQGHNEQFFGPGTRLTVL.

V and J are TRBV10-3 and TRBJ1-1, with a possible D match to TRBD1 (5 bases). The V and J ends lost 0 bases and 1 base respectively, with 9 bases between them. The CDR3 sequence is 15 residues long. Germline V gene sequence: CDR1 ENHRY, CDR2 SYGVKD. The CDR3 sequence: CAISESAGSNTEAFF. The CDR3 DNA reads as TGTGCCATCAGTGAGTCGGCAGGGTCGAACACTGAAGCTTTCTTT.